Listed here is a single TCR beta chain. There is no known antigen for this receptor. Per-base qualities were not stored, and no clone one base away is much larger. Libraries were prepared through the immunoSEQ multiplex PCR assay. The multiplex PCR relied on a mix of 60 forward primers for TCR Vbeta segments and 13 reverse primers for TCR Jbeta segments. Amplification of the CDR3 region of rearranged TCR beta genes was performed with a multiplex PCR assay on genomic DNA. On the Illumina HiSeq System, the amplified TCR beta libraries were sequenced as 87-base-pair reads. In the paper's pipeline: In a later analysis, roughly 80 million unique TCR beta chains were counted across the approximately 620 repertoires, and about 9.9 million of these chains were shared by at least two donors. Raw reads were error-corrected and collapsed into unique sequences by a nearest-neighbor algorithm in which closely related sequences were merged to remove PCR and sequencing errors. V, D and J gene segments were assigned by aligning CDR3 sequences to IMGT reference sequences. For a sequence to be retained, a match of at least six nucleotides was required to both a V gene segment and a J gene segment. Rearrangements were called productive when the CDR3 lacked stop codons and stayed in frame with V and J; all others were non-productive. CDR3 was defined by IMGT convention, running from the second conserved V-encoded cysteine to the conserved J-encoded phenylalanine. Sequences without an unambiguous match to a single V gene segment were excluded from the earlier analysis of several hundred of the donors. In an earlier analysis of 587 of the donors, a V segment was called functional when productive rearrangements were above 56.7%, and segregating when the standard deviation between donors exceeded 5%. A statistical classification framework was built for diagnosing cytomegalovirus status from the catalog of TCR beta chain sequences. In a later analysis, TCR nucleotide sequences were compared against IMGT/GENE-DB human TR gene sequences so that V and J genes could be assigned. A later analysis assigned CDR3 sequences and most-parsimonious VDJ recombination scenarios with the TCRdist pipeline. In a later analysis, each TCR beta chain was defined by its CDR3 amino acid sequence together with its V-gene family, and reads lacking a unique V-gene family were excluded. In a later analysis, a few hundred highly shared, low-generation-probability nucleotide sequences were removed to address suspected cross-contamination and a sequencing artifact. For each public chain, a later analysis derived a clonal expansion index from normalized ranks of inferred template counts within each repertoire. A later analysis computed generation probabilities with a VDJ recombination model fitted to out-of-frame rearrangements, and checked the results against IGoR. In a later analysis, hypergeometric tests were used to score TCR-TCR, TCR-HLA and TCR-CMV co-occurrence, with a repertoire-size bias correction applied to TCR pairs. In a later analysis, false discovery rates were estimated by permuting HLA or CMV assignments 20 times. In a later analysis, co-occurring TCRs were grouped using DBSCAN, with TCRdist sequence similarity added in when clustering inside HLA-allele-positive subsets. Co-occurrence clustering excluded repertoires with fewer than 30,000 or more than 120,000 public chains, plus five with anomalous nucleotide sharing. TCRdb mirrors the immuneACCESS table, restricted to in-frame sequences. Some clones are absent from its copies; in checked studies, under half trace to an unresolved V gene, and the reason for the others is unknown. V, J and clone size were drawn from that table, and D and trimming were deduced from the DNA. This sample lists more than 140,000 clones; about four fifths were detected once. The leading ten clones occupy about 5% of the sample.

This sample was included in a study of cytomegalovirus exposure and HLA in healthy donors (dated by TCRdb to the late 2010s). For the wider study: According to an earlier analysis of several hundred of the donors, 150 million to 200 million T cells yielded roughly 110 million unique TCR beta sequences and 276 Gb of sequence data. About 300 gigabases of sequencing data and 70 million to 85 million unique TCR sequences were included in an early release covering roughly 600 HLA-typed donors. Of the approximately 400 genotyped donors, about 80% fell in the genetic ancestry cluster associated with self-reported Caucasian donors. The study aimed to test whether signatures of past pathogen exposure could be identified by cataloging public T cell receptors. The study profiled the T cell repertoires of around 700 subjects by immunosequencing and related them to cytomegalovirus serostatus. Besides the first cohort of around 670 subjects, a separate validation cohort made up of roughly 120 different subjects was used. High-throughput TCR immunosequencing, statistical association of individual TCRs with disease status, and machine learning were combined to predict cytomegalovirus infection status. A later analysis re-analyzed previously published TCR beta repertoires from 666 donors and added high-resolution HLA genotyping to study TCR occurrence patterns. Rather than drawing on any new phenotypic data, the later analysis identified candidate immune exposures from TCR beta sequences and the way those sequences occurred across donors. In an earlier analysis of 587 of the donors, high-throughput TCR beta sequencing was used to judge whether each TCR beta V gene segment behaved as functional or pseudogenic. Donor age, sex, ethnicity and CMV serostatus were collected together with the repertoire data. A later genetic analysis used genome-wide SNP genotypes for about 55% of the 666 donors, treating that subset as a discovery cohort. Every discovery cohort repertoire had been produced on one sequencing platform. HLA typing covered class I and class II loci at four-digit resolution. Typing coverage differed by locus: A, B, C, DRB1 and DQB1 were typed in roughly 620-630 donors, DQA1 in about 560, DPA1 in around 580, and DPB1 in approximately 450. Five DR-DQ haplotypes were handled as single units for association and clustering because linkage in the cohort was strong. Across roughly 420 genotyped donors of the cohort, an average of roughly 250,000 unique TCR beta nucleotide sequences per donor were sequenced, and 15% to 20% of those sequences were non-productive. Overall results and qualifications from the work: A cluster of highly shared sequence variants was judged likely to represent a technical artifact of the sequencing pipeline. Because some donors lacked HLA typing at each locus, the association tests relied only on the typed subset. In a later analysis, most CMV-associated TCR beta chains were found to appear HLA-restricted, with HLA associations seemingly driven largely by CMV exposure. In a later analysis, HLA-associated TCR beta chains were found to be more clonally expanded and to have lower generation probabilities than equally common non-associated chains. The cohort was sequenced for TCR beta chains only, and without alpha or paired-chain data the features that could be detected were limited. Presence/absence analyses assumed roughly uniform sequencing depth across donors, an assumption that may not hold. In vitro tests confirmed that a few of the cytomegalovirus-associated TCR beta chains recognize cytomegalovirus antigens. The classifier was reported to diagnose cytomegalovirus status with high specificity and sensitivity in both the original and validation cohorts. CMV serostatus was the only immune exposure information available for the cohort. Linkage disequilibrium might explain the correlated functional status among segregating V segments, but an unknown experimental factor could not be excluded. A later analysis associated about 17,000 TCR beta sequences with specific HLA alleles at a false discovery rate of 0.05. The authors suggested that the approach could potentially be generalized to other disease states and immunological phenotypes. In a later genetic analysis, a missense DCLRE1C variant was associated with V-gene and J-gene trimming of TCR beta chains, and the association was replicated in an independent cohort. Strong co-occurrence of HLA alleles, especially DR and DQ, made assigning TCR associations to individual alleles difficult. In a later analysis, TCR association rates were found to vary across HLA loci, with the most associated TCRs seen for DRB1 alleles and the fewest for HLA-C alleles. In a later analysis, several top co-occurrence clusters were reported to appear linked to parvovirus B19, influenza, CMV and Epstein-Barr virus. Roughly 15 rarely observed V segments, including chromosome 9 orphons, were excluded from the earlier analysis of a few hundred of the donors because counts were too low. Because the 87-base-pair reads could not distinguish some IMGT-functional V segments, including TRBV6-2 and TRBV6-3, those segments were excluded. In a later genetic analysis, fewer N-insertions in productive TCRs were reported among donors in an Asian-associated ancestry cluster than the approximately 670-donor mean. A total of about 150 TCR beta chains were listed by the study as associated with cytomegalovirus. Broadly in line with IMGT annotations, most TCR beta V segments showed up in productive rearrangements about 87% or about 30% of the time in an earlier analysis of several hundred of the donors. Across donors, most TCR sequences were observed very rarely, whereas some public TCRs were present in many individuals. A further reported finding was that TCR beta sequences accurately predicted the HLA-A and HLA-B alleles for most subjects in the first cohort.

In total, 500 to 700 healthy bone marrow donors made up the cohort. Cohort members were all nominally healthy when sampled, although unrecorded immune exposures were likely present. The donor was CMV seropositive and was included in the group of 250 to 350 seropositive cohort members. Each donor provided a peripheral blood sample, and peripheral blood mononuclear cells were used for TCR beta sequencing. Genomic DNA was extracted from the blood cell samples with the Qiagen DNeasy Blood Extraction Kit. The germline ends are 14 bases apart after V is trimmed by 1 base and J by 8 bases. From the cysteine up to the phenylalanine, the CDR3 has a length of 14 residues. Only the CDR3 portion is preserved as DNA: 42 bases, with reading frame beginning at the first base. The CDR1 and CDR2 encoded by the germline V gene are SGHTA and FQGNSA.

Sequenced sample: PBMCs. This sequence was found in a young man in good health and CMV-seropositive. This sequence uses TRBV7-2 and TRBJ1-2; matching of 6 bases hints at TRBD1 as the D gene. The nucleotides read TGTGCCAGCAGCTTAGGTGGGGGCTTTGGCGGCTACACCTTC. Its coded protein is CASSLGGGFGGYTF.